The present T cell receptor (beta chain) was sequenced within a study of cytomegalovirus exposure and HLA in healthy donors. It was with 60 Vbeta and 13 Jbeta primers that the PCR ran. This table comes from immunoSEQ multiplex PCR, and its TCRdb copy is limited to in-frame clones, with some not included. The sample consists of roughly 190,000 clones, 60% to 80% of them appearing once. The CDR3 spans 13 residues. Germline CDR1 SNHLY, CDR2 FYNNEI. With V trimmed by 7 bases and J by 7 bases, 3 bases remained unmatched. The chain joins TRBV2 to TRBJ1-5, with 11 bases lining up with TRBD1. Sequenced input: PBMCs. This TCR was recovered from a man aged 35 to 55 in good health and CMV-seronegative. For the CDR3, the DNA is TGTGCCAGCATAGGGACAGGGGGGCAGCCCCAGCATTTT. It encodes CASIGTGGQPQHF.